This is a list of T cell receptor beta chains from one sample in a study of early T cells in non-severe SARS-CoV-2 infection. TCRdb processed the 5' RACE reads anew with MiXCR; each CDR3 protein has one entry. Of tens of thousands of distinct CDR3 sequences in the sample, 5.8% were seen once. Sequences were obtained from whole blood. These receptors were collected from an adult who was a healthcare worker with PCR-confirmed SARS-CoV-2 infection or an uninfected control (not recorded which). CDR3s include the opening cysteine and the closing phenylalanine or tryptophan. A D gene is named only where the DNA matches it firmly. For some rows the clone size is stated as once, few or many, or as a class when expanded; others skip it.

J: TRBJ2-7
size: -
V: TRBV27
D: TRBD1
CDR3: CASSRPGQNYEQYF
DNA: TGTGCCAGCAGTAGACCGGGACAGAACTACGAGCAGTACTTC

J: TRBJ2-5
size: many
V: TRBV28
D: TRBD1
CDR3: CASSFNRGMETQYF
DNA: TGTGCCAGCAGTTTTAACAGGGGAATGGAGACCCAGTACTTC

J: TRBJ1-1
size: -
V: TRBV6-1
D: -
CDR3: CASRRIGMNTEAFF
DNA: TGTGCCAGCAGGCGGATAGGGATGAACACTGAAGCTTTCTTT

J: TRBJ2-5
size: few
V: TRBV7-6
D: -
CDR3: CASSRTRETQYF
DNA: TGTGCCAGCAGCCGAACCAGAGAGACCCAGTACTTC

J: TRBJ2-1
size: -
V: TRBV9
D: -
CDR3: CASSTNMRDEQFF
DNA: TGTGCCAGCAGCACTAATATGAGGGATGAGCAGTTCTTC

J: TRBJ2-1
size: many
V: TRBV6-1
D: TRBD2
CDR3: CASRGLAGGFEQFF
DNA: TGTGCCAGCCGGGGACTAGCGGGAGGGTTTGAGCAGTTCTTC

J: TRBJ1-1
size: many
V: TRBV3-1
D: -
CDR3: CASRLQGLNTEAFF
DNA: TGTGCCAGCAGACTCCAGGGCCTGAACACTGAAGCTTTCTTT

J: TRBJ2-5
size: -
V: TRBV5-1
D: -
CDR3: CASSLGKGEVETQYF
DNA: TGCGCCAGCAGCTTGGGTAAAGGAGAGGTAGAGACCCAGTACTTC

J: TRBJ1-5
size: many
V: TRBV7-6
D: -
CDR3: CASSLGVGDQPQHF
DNA: TGTGCCAGCAGCTTAGGGGTAGGGGATCAGCCCCAGCATTTT

J: TRBJ2-1
size: many
V: TRBV24-1
D: TRBD1
CDR3: CATSDSVWTGGFYNEQFF
DNA: TGTGCCACCAGTGATTCCGTATGGACAGGGGGGTTCTACAATGAGCAGTTCTTC

J: TRBJ2-7
size: few
V: TRBV29-1
D: -
CDR3: CSVSVGAYEQYF
DNA: TGCAGCGTTTCAGTGGGGGCCTACGAGCAGTACTTC

J: TRBJ2-1
size: many
V: TRBV28
D: TRBD2
CDR3: CASSLALADHSYNEQFF
DNA: TGTGCCAGCAGTTTAGCCCTAGCGGACCATTCCTACAATGAGCAGTTCTTC

J: TRBJ2-1
size: many
V: TRBV6-4
D: -
CDR3: CASSLIAAQNNEQFF
DNA: TGTGCCAGCAGCCTAATAGCTGCTCAAAACAATGAGCAGTTCTTC

J: TRBJ1-4
size: many
V: TRBV19
D: -
CDR3: CASSTSGRSNEKLFF
DNA: TGTGCCAGTAGTACCTCCGGGAGGAGTAATGAAAAACTGTTTTTT

J: TRBJ1-4
size: many
V: TRBV19
D: TRBD1
CDR3: CATSTGDSLATNEKLFF
DNA: TGTGCCACCTCAACAGGGGACAGCCTTGCAACTAATGAAAAACTGTTTTTT

J: TRBJ2-5
size: medium-sized
V: TRBV10-1
D: -
CDR3: CARPRGLETQYF
DNA: TGCGCCAGACCGAGGGGTTTGGAGACCCAGTACTTC

J: TRBJ2-5
size: few
V: TRBV29-1
D: -
CDR3: CSVEGQGKETQYF
DNA: TGCAGCGTTGAAGGGCAGGGGAAAGAGACCCAGTACTTC

J: TRBJ2-1
size: many
V: TRBV14
D: -
CDR3: CASSRIGRNEQFF
DNA: TGTGCCAGCAGCCGTATCGGTCGGAATGAGCAGTTCTTC

J: TRBJ2-1
size: many
V: TRBV12-3/TRBV12-4
D: -
CDR3: CASSRSRAYNEQFF
DNA: TGTGCCAGCAGCCGATCCCGCGCTTACAATGAGCAGTTCTTC

J: TRBJ2-7
size: many
V: TRBV6-2/TRBV6-3
D: TRBD1
CDR3: CASTGQAYEQYF
DNA: TGTGCCAGCACAGGACAGGCCTACGAGCAGTACTTC

J: TRBJ2-7
size: many
V: TRBV13
D: TRBD1
CDR3: CASSRGTGYSYEQYF
DNA: TGTGCCAGCAGCCGTGGGACAGGGTACTCCTACGAGCAGTACTTC

J: TRBJ2-7
size: many
V: TRBV4-3
D: TRBD1
CDR3: CASSRDRGYEQYF
DNA: TGCGCCAGCAGCAGGGACAGGGGCTACGAGCAGTACTTC

J: TRBJ1-1
size: many
V: TRBV12-3/TRBV12-4
D: -
CDR3: CASSSQGNTEAFF
DNA: TGTGCCAGCAGTTCACAGGGGAACACTGAAGCTTTCTTT

J: TRBJ1-1
size: -
V: TRBV5-8
D: TRBD1
CDR3: CASSPPGTGGLEAFF
DNA: TGTGCCAGCAGCCCCCCCGGGACAGGTGGATTAGAAGCTTTCTTT

J: TRBJ2-7
size: many
V: TRBV5-4
D: -
CDR3: CASSSEAIYEQYF
DNA: TGTGCCAGCAGCTCCGAGGCTATCTACGAGCAGTACTTC

J: TRBJ2-1
size: many
V: TRBV20-1
D: TRBD2
CDR3: CSARDRASGGPSYNEQFF
DNA: TGCAGTGCTAGAGATAGGGCTAGCGGGGGCCCCTCCTACAATGAGCAGTTCTTC

J: TRBJ2-6
size: many
V: TRBV12-3/TRBV12-4
D: -
CDR3: CASSWDTSSGANVLTF
DNA: TGTGCCAGCAGCTGGGACACGAGCTCTGGGGCCAACGTCCTGACTTTC

J: TRBJ1-4
size: many
V: TRBV28
D: -
CDR3: CASGALGTGNEKLFF
DNA: TGTGCCAGCGGGGCGCTCGGGACGGGTAATGAAAAACTGTTTTTT

J: TRBJ1-1
size: few
V: TRBV6-1
D: -
CDR3: CASSLFQLSGGTEAFF
DNA: TGTGCCAGCAGTTTATTCCAACTTAGTGGGGGCACTGAAGCTTTCTTT

J: TRBJ1-2
size: many
V: TRBV5-1
D: -
CDR3: CASRPGDYGYTF
DNA: TGCGCCAGCAGACCCGGCGACTATGGCTACACCTTC

J: TRBJ2-2
size: -
V: TRBV5-1
D: TRBD2
CDR3: CASSPGTSGSIGELFF
DNA: TGCGCCAGCAGCCCAGGGACTAGCGGGAGTATCGGGGAGCTGTTTTTT

J: TRBJ2-7
size: many
V: TRBV6-6
D: TRBD1
CDR3: CASSTGQFSYEQYF
DNA: TGTGCCAGCAGTACGGGACAGTTCTCCTACGAGCAGTACTTC

J: TRBJ1-6
size: many
V: TRBV7-9
D: -
CDR3: CASSLEEDRDNEAPLHF
DNA: TGTGCCAGCAGCTTAGAAGAGGACCGGGACAACGAAGCACCCCTCCACTTT

J: TRBJ2-7
size: many
V: TRBV7-9
D: -
CDR3: CASSLAEEYTYEQYF
DNA: TGTGCCAGCAGCTTAGCCGAGGAGTACACCTACGAGCAGTACTTC

J: TRBJ1-4
size: many
V: TRBV29-1
D: -
CDR3: CSVEDGVNEKLFF
DNA: TGCAGCGTCGAGGACGGAGTTAATGAAAAACTGTTTTTT

J: TRBJ2-7
size: -
V: TRBV11-2
D: -
CDR3: CASSLGPYYEQYF
DNA: TGTGCCAGCAGCCTCGGGCCTTACTACGAGCAGTACTTC

J: TRBJ2-7
size: many
V: TRBV6-6
D: -
CDR3: CASSSPQLEGSYEQYF
DNA: TGTGCCAGCAGTTCACCCCAACTAGAAGGGTCCTACGAGCAGTACTTC

J: TRBJ2-3
size: many
V: TRBV7-8
D: -
CDR3: CASSPDVSATDTQYF
DNA: TGTGCCAGCAGCCCCGACGTGTCCGCGACAGATACGCAGTATTTT

J: TRBJ1-1
size: many
V: TRBV27
D: -
CDR3: CASSFWGALGEAFF
DNA: TGTGCCAGCAGTTTTTGGGGTGCTCTAGGGGAAGCTTTCTTT

J: TRBJ2-7
size: many
V: TRBV10-3
D: -
CDR3: CAISESNPAEEQYF
DNA: TGTGCCATCAGTGAGTCGAACCCTGCCGAAGAGCAGTACTTC

J: TRBJ2-3
size: many
V: TRBV7-8
D: TRBD2
CDR3: CASSSRKREVADTQYF
DNA: TGTGCCAGCAGCTCTCGTAAGCGGGAGGTCGCAGATACGCAGTATTTT

J: TRBJ2-4
size: many
V: TRBV5-1
D: TRBD1
CDR3: CASSGRTGERAKNIQYF
DNA: TGCGCCAGCAGCGGACGGACAGGGGAGAGAGCCAAAAACATTCAGTACTTC

J: TRBJ2-1
size: -
V: TRBV7-2
D: -
CDR3: CASSLAGAVGEQFF
DNA: TGTGCCAGCAGCTTAGCAGGCGCGGTTGGTGAGCAGTTCTTC

J: TRBJ1-6
size: many
V: TRBV14
D: TRBD1
CDR3: CASSQAGQGYSPLHF
DNA: TGTGCCAGCAGCCAAGCGGGACAGGGTTATTCACCCCTCCACTTT

J: TRBJ2-2
size: few
V: TRBV5-4
D: TRBD2
CDR3: CASSPGLAGGMNTGELFF
DNA: TGTGCCAGCAGCCCGGGACTAGCGGGGGGGATGAACACCGGGGAGCTGTTTTTT

J: TRBJ1-2
size: many
V: TRBV5-1
D: -
CDR3: CASSGAGHYGYTF
DNA: TGCGCCAGCAGTGGTGCAGGGCACTATGGCTACACCTTC

J: TRBJ2-7
size: many
V: TRBV6-6
D: TRBD2
CDR3: CASSYGTSGSYEQYF
DNA: TGTGCCAGCAGTTACGGTACTAGCGGGAGCTACGAGCAGTACTTC

J: TRBJ2-6
size: -
V: TRBV29-1
D: -
CDR3: CSVVARSGANVLTF
DNA: TGCAGCGTTGTCGCAAGATCCGGGGCCAACGTCCTGACTTTC

J: TRBJ2-5
size: few
V: TRBV6-2/TRBV6-3
D: TRBD2
CDR3: CASRPTSGGAQTQYF
DNA: TGTGCCAGCAGACCCACTAGCGGGGGGGCCCAGACCCAGTACTTC

J: TRBJ2-3
size: many
V: TRBV20-1
D: TRBD2
CDR3: CSATTSGGAVDTQYF
DNA: TGCAGTGCTACGACTAGCGGGGGGGCGGTAGATACGCAGTATTTT

J: TRBJ2-1
size: many
V: TRBV29-1
D: -
CDR3: CSVARRNEQFF
DNA: TGCAGCGTTGCTAGGCGGAATGAGCAGTTCTTC

J: TRBJ2-1
size: many
V: TRBV10-3
D: TRBD2
CDR3: CAISESGLASISSYNEQFF
DNA: TGTGCCATCAGTGAGTCCGGACTAGCGTCTATCAGCTCCTACAATGAGCAGTTCTTC

J: TRBJ2-7
size: many
V: TRBV20-1
D: -
CDR3: CSASQGYYEQYF
DNA: TGCAGTGCTAGTCAGGGGTACTACGAGCAGTACTTC

J: TRBJ2-6
size: -
V: TRBV6-6
D: -
CDR3: CASSYVISGANVLTF
DNA: TGTGCCAGCAGTTACGTGATCTCTGGGGCCAACGTCCTGACTTTC

J: TRBJ1-1
size: few
V: TRBV7-3
D: -
CDR3: CASSLTGWNTEAFF
DNA: TGTGCCAGCAGCTTAACGGGGTGGAACACTGAAGCTTTCTTT

J: TRBJ2-1
size: few
V: TRBV3-1
D: -
CDR3: CASSQTGFHEQFF
DNA: TGTGCCAGCAGCCAGACAGGATTCCATGAGCAGTTCTTC